This T cell receptor (beta chain) came from a study of beta chain features in type 1 diabetes. This clone appeared a few times. Expressed TCRB transcripts got sequenced, as all isolated RNA was reverse transcribed. TCRdb's table, derived via immunoSEQ multiplex PCR, lists solely in-frame clones and lacks some. The repertoire holds about 360,000 clones, with around an eighth as singletons. In germline, CDR1 is LNHDA, CDR2 SQIVND (reference sequence). CDR3 length: 14 amino acids. The V and J ends lost 6 bases and 6 bases, in that order; junction bases with no gene match: 7. The V gene is TRBV19, the J gene TRBJ2-1; 8 positions match TRBD1. The sample consisted of naive CD4+ T cells from blood. This TCR was sampled from a man aged 18 to 29 in good health. The CDR3 bases are TGTGCCAGTAGAACCGGGACAGGTACCAATGAGCAGTTCTTC. Translated: CASRTGTGTNEQFF. The full variable domain, completed using reference TRBV19 and TRBJ2-1, is DGGITQSPKYLFRKEGQNVTLSCEQNLNHDAMYWYRQDPGQGLRLIYYSQIVNDFQKGDIAEGYSVSREKKESFPLTVTSAQKNPTAFYLCASRTGTGTNEQFFGPGTRLTVL.